This is a list of T cell receptor beta chains from one sample in a study of blood T cell repertoires in COVID-19. Repertoires were generated with immunoSEQ multiplex PCR, while TCRdb's copy carries only in-frame clones and drops some. The profile shows tens of thousands of clones, about 75% of them singletons. The material sequenced was peripheral blood. These receptors were collected from a man older than 75 with active or convalescent COVID-19. The CDR3 runs from the conserved cysteine through the conserved F or W. A D gene is named only where the DNA matches it firmly. Clone size is not always given. Where it is, it says once, few, many or a class for expanded clones.

clone_size: .
d_call: .
j_call: TRBJ1-4
v_call: TRBV2
cdr3_nt: TGTGCCAGCAGTGACAGGGGAGCGCCTAATGAAAAACTGTTTTTT
cdr3_aa: CASSDRGAPNEKLFF

clone_size: once
d_call: TRBD1
j_call: TRBJ2-5
v_call: TRBV14
cdr3_nt: TGTGCCAGCAGCCAAGATATGGGGGGACAGGGAAGAGGGGAGACCCAGTACTTC
cdr3_aa: CASSQDMGGQGRGETQYF

clone_size: .
d_call: TRBD2
j_call: TRBJ2-3
v_call: TRBV3-1/TRBV3-2
cdr3_nt: TGTGCCAGCAGCCTCCGGACTAGCGGGGGGCCGGGTACGCAGTATTTT
cdr3_aa: CASSLRTSGGPGTQYF

clone_size: .
d_call: TRBD1
j_call: TRBJ2-7
v_call: TRBV6-5
cdr3_nt: TGTGCCAGCAGCAGGCAACAGGGGTCCCACGAGCAGTACTTC
cdr3_aa: CASSRQQGSHEQYF

clone_size: .
d_call: TRBD1
j_call: TRBJ1-1
v_call: TRBV19
cdr3_nt: TGTGCCAGTAGTACCCCGACAGGGATGAACACTGAAGCTTTCTTT
cdr3_aa: CASSTPTGMNTEAFF

clone_size: .
d_call: TRBD2
j_call: TRBJ2-1
v_call: TRBV3-1/TRBV3-2
cdr3_nt: TGTGCCAGCAGCCCTCACCTGACTAGCGGGGGGGCACATGAGCAGTTCTTC
cdr3_aa: CASSPHLTSGGAHEQFF

clone_size: .
d_call: .
j_call: TRBJ1-2
v_call: TRBV7-6
cdr3_nt: TGTGCCAGCAGCTTAGTAGCAGGGGACTATGGCTACACCTTC
cdr3_aa: CASSLVAGDYGYTF

clone_size: .
d_call: TRBD1
j_call: TRBJ1-2
v_call: TRBV29-1
cdr3_nt: TGCAGCGTTGAAGATCAAAACCGGGACAGGGCTGTCTATGGCTACACCTTC
cdr3_aa: CSVEDQNRDRAVYGYTF

clone_size: .
d_call: .
j_call: TRBJ1-5
v_call: TRBV29-1
cdr3_nt: TGCAGCGTCCAAACCGGGAATCAGCCCCAGCATTTT
cdr3_aa: CSVQTGNQPQHF

clone_size: few
d_call: TRBD1
j_call: TRBJ1-2
v_call: TRBV9
cdr3_nt: TGTGCCAGCAGCGTCAGGGGACAGCCCAGTATGGACTACACCTTC
cdr3_aa: CASSVRGQPSMDYTF

clone_size: .
d_call: .
j_call: TRBJ2-2
v_call: TRBV18
cdr3_nt: TGTGCCAGCTCATCAGCCACGTACGGGGTCGGGGAGCTGTTTTTT
cdr3_aa: CASSSATYGVGELFF

clone_size: .
d_call: TRBD1
j_call: TRBJ2-1
v_call: TRBV7-8
cdr3_nt: TGTGCCAGCAGCCCGTCGGACAGGGGGCATAATGAGCAGTTCTTC
cdr3_aa: CASSPSDRGHNEQFF

clone_size: .
d_call: .
j_call: TRBJ2-2
v_call: TRBV27
cdr3_nt: TGTGCCAGCAGTTTTGGGGGCGTCGGGGAGCTGTTTTTT
cdr3_aa: CASSFGGVGELFF

clone_size: .
d_call: TRBD2
j_call: TRBJ2-1
v_call: TRBV7-2
cdr3_nt: TGTGCCAGCAGCTTAGGTACCTTCCCCGGACTAGCGGGGGGGTTCTTC
cdr3_aa: CASSLGTFPGLAGGFF

clone_size: few
d_call: .
j_call: TRBJ2-1
v_call: TRBV19
cdr3_nt: TGTGCCAGTAGTAGACCACCACAGGTCAATGAGCAGTTCTTC
cdr3_aa: CASSRPPQVNEQFF

clone_size: .
d_call: .
j_call: TRBJ1-4
v_call: TRBV11-2
cdr3_nt: TGTGCCAGCAGCTTAGATACTAGGGAAGATTATGAAAAACTGTTTTTT
cdr3_aa: CASSLDTREDYEKLFF

clone_size: once
d_call: .
j_call: TRBJ2-1
v_call: TRBV12-3/TRBV12-4
cdr3_nt: TGTGCCAGCAGTTTGGGAGTTAATGAGCAGTTCTTC
cdr3_aa: CASSLGVNEQFF

clone_size: .
d_call: TRBD1
j_call: TRBJ1-1
v_call: TRBV5-6
cdr3_nt: TGTGCCAGCAGCTGGACAGGGGCGAACACTGAAGCTTTCTTT
cdr3_aa: CASSWTGANTEAFF

clone_size: .
d_call: .
j_call: TRBJ1-1
v_call: TRBV7-9
cdr3_nt: TGTGCCAGCAGCCCGGGGACTGGTCGAACTGAAGCTTTCTTT
cdr3_aa: CASSPGTGRTEAFF

clone_size: .
d_call: TRBD2
j_call: TRBJ2-4
v_call: TRBV2
cdr3_nt: TGTGCCAGCAAGGTGCCGGGACTAGGAACCAACATTCAGTACTTC
cdr3_aa: CASKVPGLGTNIQYF

clone_size: .
d_call: .
j_call: TRBJ1-1
v_call: TRBV12-3/TRBV12-4
cdr3_nt: TGTGCCAGCCTGAGGGTTCCGGACACTGAAGCTTTCTTT
cdr3_aa: CASLRVPDTEAFF

clone_size: .
d_call: .
j_call: TRBJ1-6
v_call: TRBV27
cdr3_nt: TGTGCCAGCAGTTTATTTCCAGGGTTTAATAATTCACCCCTCCACTTT
cdr3_aa: CASSLFPGFNNSPLHF

clone_size: .
d_call: .
j_call: TRBJ1-3
v_call: TRBV11-2
cdr3_nt: TGTGCCAGCAGCCGGACAGACTCTGGAAACACCATATATTTT
cdr3_aa: CASSRTDSGNTIYF

clone_size: few
d_call: .
j_call: TRBJ1-2
v_call: TRBV28
cdr3_nt: TGTGCCAGCAGTTTCGGAGGGGTCGGCTACACCTTC
cdr3_aa: CASSFGGVGYTF

clone_size: few
d_call: .
j_call: TRBJ1-3
v_call: TRBV11-2
cdr3_nt: TGTGCCAGCAGCTTTTCAGGTTTCGGAAACACCATATATTTT
cdr3_aa: CASSFSGFGNTIYF

clone_size: .
d_call: TRBD1
j_call: TRBJ2-1
v_call: TRBV18
cdr3_nt: TGTGCCAGCTCCCCGGACAGGGGAAGGAATGAGCAGTTCTTC
cdr3_aa: CASSPDRGRNEQFF

clone_size: .
d_call: .
j_call: TRBJ1-2
v_call: TRBV18
cdr3_nt: TGTGCCAGCTCACCACGGGATCAGGGGTCAAGTGGCTACACCTTC
cdr3_aa: CASSPRDQGSSGYTF

clone_size: .
d_call: TRBD1
j_call: TRBJ1-2
v_call: TRBV27
cdr3_nt: TGTGCCAGCAGTCCCTGGACAGGAGGGGGCTACACCTTC
cdr3_aa: CASSPWTGGGYTF

clone_size: .
d_call: TRBD1
j_call: TRBJ2-7
v_call: TRBV25-1
cdr3_nt: TGTGCCAGCAGTGACCAGGGGGCTTGGTTCGAGCAGTACTTC
cdr3_aa: CASSDQGAWFEQYF